This is a list of T cell receptor beta chains from one sample in a study of T cell responses to AZD1222 COVID-19 vaccine. Generated by immunoSEQ multiplex PCR, the TCRdb table keeps only in-frame clones and is missing some. The sample lists tens of thousands of clones, over 75% occurring once. This sample comprised peripheral blood, obtained 28 days after the second AZD1222 dose. The source of these receptors is an adult who received the AZD1222 COVID-19 vaccine. The CDR3 runs from the conserved cysteine through the conserved F or W. The D gene is left open where the match is weak. The size of a clone is reported for some rows only, either as once, few or many, or as a class for expanded clones.

CDR3aa: CASSESVIQYF
CDR3nt: TGTGCCAGCAGTGAATCGGTCATTCAGTACTTC
v_gene: TRBV25-1
d_gene: -
abundance: -
j_gene: TRBJ2-4

CDR3aa: CASSYSRRFPGDEQFF
CDR3nt: TGTGCCAGCAGTTACTCAAGGCGGTTCCCCGGCGATGAGCAGTTCTTC
v_gene: TRBV6-5
d_gene: -
abundance: -
j_gene: TRBJ2-1

CDR3aa: CASSPQTYEQYF
CDR3nt: TGTGCCAGCTCCCCCCAGACCTACGAGCAGTACTTC
v_gene: TRBV18
d_gene: -
abundance: -
j_gene: TRBJ2-7

CDR3aa: CASSWRTGTDTQYF
CDR3nt: TGCGCCAGCAGCTGGCGTACAGGGACAGATACGCAGTATTTT
v_gene: TRBV5-1
d_gene: -
abundance: -
j_gene: TRBJ2-3

CDR3aa: CASSSQGAGETQYF
CDR3nt: TGCGCCAGCAGCTCCCAGGGGGCCGGAGAGACCCAGTACTTC
v_gene: TRBV5-1
d_gene: TRBD1
abundance: -
j_gene: TRBJ2-5

CDR3aa: CATSRDLLDPGQYF
CDR3nt: TGTGCCACCAGCAGAGATCTTTTGGACCCCGGGCAGTACTTC
v_gene: TRBV15
d_gene: -
abundance: -
j_gene: TRBJ2-7

CDR3aa: CASSESKETNYGYTF
CDR3nt: TGTGCCAGCAGCGAGTCCAAAGAAACTAACTATGGCTACACCTTC
v_gene: TRBV7-2
d_gene: -
abundance: -
j_gene: TRBJ1-2

CDR3aa: CASSEDPGGTEAFF
CDR3nt: TGCGCCAGCAGTGAGGACCCGGGTGGCACTGAAGCTTTCTTT
v_gene: TRBV10-2
d_gene: -
abundance: -
j_gene: TRBJ1-1

CDR3aa: CASTRGAGSQETQYF
CDR3nt: TGCGCCAGCACTCGAGGGGCGGGGTCCCAAGAGACCCAGTACTTC
v_gene: TRBV5-1
d_gene: -
abundance: -
j_gene: TRBJ2-5

CDR3aa: CASSYSGGGNTGELFF
CDR3nt: TGTGCCAGCAGCTACTCGGGCGGGGGAAACACCGGGGAGCTGTTTTTT
v_gene: TRBV6-2/TRBV6-3
d_gene: TRBD2
abundance: -
j_gene: TRBJ2-2

CDR3aa: CASSSGRSSGSTEAFF
CDR3nt: TGTGCCAGCAGCTCCGGACGCTCGTCGGGGAGCACTGAAGCTTTCTTT
v_gene: TRBV11-2
d_gene: -
abundance: few
j_gene: TRBJ1-1

CDR3aa: CASSLGLAGYNEQFF
CDR3nt: TGTGCCAGCAGCCTCGGACTAGCGGGGTACAATGAGCAGTTCTTC
v_gene: TRBV3-1/TRBV3-2
d_gene: TRBD2
abundance: -
j_gene: TRBJ2-1

CDR3aa: CASSLRQEGTEAFF
CDR3nt: TGTGCCAGCAGCTTAAGGCAGGAGGGCACTGAAGCTTTCTTT
v_gene: TRBV11-3
d_gene: -
abundance: -
j_gene: TRBJ1-1

CDR3aa: CASSPGGGSDEQYF
CDR3nt: TGTGCCAGCTCACCGGGGGGTGGGTCTGACGAGCAGTACTTC
v_gene: TRBV18
d_gene: -
abundance: -
j_gene: TRBJ2-7

CDR3aa: CASSKEGSEPGSPLHF
CDR3nt: TGTGCCAGCAGCAAAGAAGGCAGCGAACCTGGTTCACCCCTCCACTTT
v_gene: TRBV21-1
d_gene: -
abundance: -
j_gene: TRBJ1-6

CDR3aa: CSGGGPRIAFF
CDR3nt: TGCAGCGGGGGGGGGCCCCGAATCGCTTTCTTT
v_gene: TRBV29-1
d_gene: -
abundance: -
j_gene: TRBJ1-1

CDR3aa: CASSLLGQGNTEAFF
CDR3nt: TGTGCCAGCAGCTTATTAGGACAGGGGAACACTGAAGCTTTCTTT
v_gene: TRBV7-6
d_gene: TRBD1
abundance: -
j_gene: TRBJ1-1

CDR3aa: CASSIAGYNSPLHF
CDR3nt: TGTGCCAGCAGTATAGCGGGCTATAATTCACCCCTCCACTTT
v_gene: TRBV27
d_gene: -
abundance: -
j_gene: TRBJ1-6

CDR3aa: CASSDGYNQPQHF
CDR3nt: TGTGCCAGCAGTGACGGTTACAATCAGCCCCAGCATTTT
v_gene: TRBV12-3/TRBV12-4
d_gene: -
abundance: -
j_gene: TRBJ1-5

CDR3aa: CAWTSGDSYEQYF
CDR3nt: TGTGCCTGGACCTCGGGGGACTCCTACGAGCAGTACTTC
v_gene: TRBV30
d_gene: -
abundance: -
j_gene: TRBJ2-7

CDR3aa: CASSLGTAYEQYF
CDR3nt: TGTGCCAGCAGCTTAGGGACAGCCTACGAGCAGTACTTC
v_gene: TRBV7-9
d_gene: -
abundance: -
j_gene: TRBJ2-7